This T cell receptor beta chain is drawn from a study of blood T cells in healthy people across ages. Overall study results and limits: Using unsorted PBMCs precluded a conclusive naive versus antigen-experienced comparison. Donors of long life had a larger count of naive CD4+ cells and greater diversity than aged donors.

This clonotype turned up a few times. The antigen is unknown. Sample-barcoded 5' priming and a J-beta primer mix drove a second PCR of roughly 6 to 12 cycles. TCRdb used MiXCR to reprocess the 5' RACE reads, holding one entry per CDR3 protein. The sample shows about 1.5 million distinct CDR3 sequences, approximately 39% of them seen only once. V lost 4 bases, J lost 0 bases, and 2 bases stayed unmatched. CDR3 size: 15 residues. The V gene's germline CDR1 is MNHNS and CDR2 SASEGT. Individuals who donated were healthy Caucasians from Russia aged about 6 to 100. Sequencing input: blood. This TCR was recovered from a young woman in good health. V is TRBV6-1 and J is TRBJ2-7; the match to TRBD2 covers 11 bases. The CDR3: CASSVLAGDSYEQYF. The DNA for the CDR3 is TGTGCCAGCAGTGTACTAGCGGGGGACTCCTACGAGCAGTACTTC.